These 23 T cell receptor beta chains share one sample of origin, sequenced in a study of PD-1 blockade in classical Hodgkin lymphoma. Data came from immunoSEQ multiplex PCR; TCRdb stores just in-frame clones and leaves some out. The table has 90,000 to 140,000 clones, around 90% seen once; the top ten hold under 20%. The time point here: cycle 4 day 1 (C4D1), after more than five weeks of nivolumab. Patients all relapsed after autologous stem cell transplantation, and there was variation in brentuximab vedotin exposure. Sequencing used peripheral blood mononuclear cells (PBMCs), obtained before the fourth cycle of nivolumab. Every receptor here comes from a human donor with classical Hodgkin lymphoma.

The chain carries TRBV27 and TRBJ2-1, with D perhaps TRBD1 or TRBD2 (5 bases each). In germline, CDR1 is MNHEY, CDR2 SMNVEV (reference sequence). The CDR3 is made up of 13 amino acids. Trimming took off 2 bases at V and 8 bases at J, with 10 bases between the two ends. For the CDR3, the DNA is TGTGCCAGCAGTTTACAGGGAGACGATGAGCAGTTCTTC. It specifies CASSLQGDDEQFF.

The V call is TRBV7-6, the J call TRBJ2-3; D is perhaps TRBD1 (5 bases). Germline V gene lookup returns CDR1 SGHVS and CDR2 FNYEAQ. V shed 5 bases and J shed 0 bases, with 12 bases lying between them. The CDR3 runs to 15 residues. CDR3 sequence (DNA): TGTGCCAGCAGCATAGACAGATTCAGCACAGATACGCAGTATTTT. It codes for CASSIDRFSTDTQYF.

The rearrangement links TRBV29-1 to TRBJ2-1; no reliable D call. This CDR3 is 11 amino acids long. V dropped 7 bases and J dropped 9 bases, with 13 bases sitting between them. Germline V lookup: CDR1 SQVTM, CDR2 ANQGSEA. The CDR3 protein is CSADAWGEQFF. The CDR3 region has the DNA TGCAGCGCGGACGCTTGGGGTGAGCAGTTCTTC.

This chain connects TRBV15 to TRBJ2-2; the D gene is possibly TRBD1 (5 bases). The germline V gene encodes CDR1 LNHNV and CDR2 YYDKDF (reference sequence). The CDR3 has 16 amino acids. Trimming cost V 1 base and J 3 bases, with 12 bases left between them. In DNA form, the CDR3 reads TGTGCCACCAGCAGAGCGTCCCTAGGGGACACCGGGGAGCTGTTTTTT. This translates into CATSRASLGDTGELFF.

The chain couples TRBV9 to TRBJ2-2, with 9 bases aligning to TRBD2. V shed 4 bases, J shed 3 bases, and the junction held 4 bases outside the gene matches. Germline V gene lookup returns CDR1 SGDLS and CDR2 YYNGEE. The CDR3 covers 15 residues. CDR3 DNA sequence: TGTGCCAGCAGCTCGACTAGCGGCCACACCGGGGAGCTGTTTTTT. This sequence encodes CASSSTSGHTGELFF. Full variable domain (rest looked up from reference TRBV9 and TRBJ2-2): DSGVTQTPKHLITATGQRVTLRCSPRSGDLSVYWYQQSLDQGLQFLIQYYNGEERAKGNILERFSAQQFPDLHSELNLSSLELGDSALYFCASSSTSGHTGELFFGEGSRLTVL.

This rearrangement joins TRBV7-2 to TRBJ1-2; 7 nucleotides agree with TRBD1. The CDR3 totals 17 residues. Germline V gene data show CDR1 as SGHTA and CDR2 as FQGNSA. V was pared by 4 bases and J by 2 bases, with 13 bases of the junction left unmatched. CDR3 coding DNA: TGTGCCAGCAGCTCAAAAACTTCACTGACAGGGAACTATGGCTACACCTTC. As protein: CASSSKTSLTGNYGYTF.

This clone occurred once. The V call is TRBV19, the J call TRBJ2-7; D is uncertain. Germline-derived CDR1 and CDR2 are LNHDA and SQIVND (reference sequence). The CDR3 covers 14 residues. Deletions cut 9 bases from V and 5 bases from J, with 20 bases between. This CDR3 is CASPLGWQPNEQYF. The CDR3, as DNA: TGTGCCAGCCCCCTCGGGTGGCAACCGAACGAGCAGTACTTC.

This chain joins TRBV2 and TRBJ2-1, with 7 bases matching TRBD2. The germline CDR1 and CDR2 sequences are SNHLY and FYNNEI. The CDR3 totals 16 residues. Unmatched junction bases numbered 12, after V lost 5 bases and J lost 5 bases. CDR3 sequence reads: CASSSLAGRADNEQFF. CDR3 coding DNA: TGTGCCAGCAGTTCCCTAGCAGGGAGGGCCGACAATGAGCAGTTCTTC.

The chain couples TRBV7-9 to TRBJ1-5; 7 positions match TRBD1. J was trimmed by 5 bases and V by 2 bases; bases with no gene match: 6. The CDR3 runs to 15 residues. Germline V gives CDR1 SEHNR, CDR2 FQNEAQ (reference sequence). The CDR3 bases are TGTGCCAGCAGCTTATCAGGGACAGTTTATCAGCCCCAGCATTTT. Protein sequence: CASSLSGTVYQPQHF.

This clone was found once. V and J are TRBV19 and TRBJ1-1; D is unresolved. The CDR3 spans 14 residues. Trimming stripped 4 bases from V and 1 base from J, with 10 bases between. CDR1 is LNHDA, CDR2 SQIVND, per germline (reference sequence). CDR3 sequence reads: CASSTDWANTEAFF. The CDR3 DNA follows: TGTGCCAGTAGTACGGATTGGGCGAACACTGAAGCTTTCTTT.

The chain employs TRBV19 and TRBJ1-1; D gene unclear. The ends were cut back, 4 bases at V and 0 bases at J, with 9 bases in the middle. CDR1 and CDR2 (germline): LNHDA, SQIVND (reference sequence). The CDR3 runs 14 residues. As DNA, the CDR3 is TGTGCCAGTAGTAATAGGAACATGAACACTGAAGCTTTCTTT. Protein product: CASSNRNMNTEAFF.

This chain joins TRBV15 and TRBJ2-3; 13 nucleotides line up with TRBD2. Germline values: CDR1 LNHNV, CDR2 YYDKDF (reference sequence). V trimming: 5 bases; J trimming: 12 bases; junction bases outside the gene matches: 11. CDR3 length: 15 amino acids. The CDR3 nucleotides read TGTGCCACCAGCCCACCTGGACTAGCGGGAGTGGCACAGTATTTT. Amino acid sequence: CATSPPGLAGVAQYF.

V and J are TRBV7-9 and TRBJ1-4; 10 nucleotides align to TRBD1. J gave up 7 bases and V 1 base, and 3 bases lay outside the gene matches. The germline V gene encodes CDR1 SEHNR and CDR2 FQNEAQ (reference sequence). This CDR3 is 15 amino acids long. The CDR3 spells CASSLGTGGGEKLFF. The CDR3 region has the DNA TGTGCCAGCAGCTTAGGGACAGGGGGAGGTGAAAAACTGTTTTTT. The whole variable domain, remainder taken from reference TRBV7-9 and TRBJ1-4, is DTGVSQNPRHKITKRGQNVTFRCDPISEHNRLYWYRQTLGQGPEFLTYFQNEAQLEKSRLLSDRFSAERPKGSFSTLEIQRTEQGDSAMYLCASSLGTGGGEKLFFGSGTQLSVL.

This sequence joins TRBV7-8 and TRBJ2-7; a possible D gene is TRBD2 (5 bases). The CDR3 has 15 amino acids. Germline lookup yields CDR1 SGHVS and CDR2 FQNEAQ. V gave up 5 bases and J gave up 5 bases, with 19 bases separating them. The CDR3 region is CASSPPSRGSNEQYF. For the CDR3, the DNA is TGTGCCAGCAGCCCCCCGTCTCGGGGATCGAACGAGCAGTACTTC.

This chain uses TRBV27 with TRBJ2-3; TRBD1 matches 10 bases. V shed 3 bases and J 4 bases; nucleotides not matched to a gene: 7. Germline CDR1 reads MNHEY; CDR2 reads SMNVEV (reference sequence). The CDR3 sequence is 16 residues long. CDR3 sequence (DNA): TGTGCCAGCAGTTTGACGACAGGGGGCTGGGCAGATACGCAGTATTTT. It codes for CASSLTTGGWADTQYF.

The chain combines TRBV27 with TRBJ2-2; D is uncertain. CDR1 is MNHEY, CDR2 SMNVEV, per germline (reference sequence). The CDR3 runs 16 residues. V gave up 4 bases and J gave up 3 bases, with 15 bases separating them. The CDR3 protein is CASSSIGRLDTGELFF. The CDR3 DNA reads as TGTGCCAGCAGTTCCATCGGGCGGTTAGACACCGGGGAGCTGTTTTTT.

The rearrangement uses TRBV18 and TRBJ2-3; D ambiguous. Germline CDR1 reads KGHSH; CDR2 reads LQKENI. Trimming cost V 3 bases and J 1 base, with 8 bases left between them. This CDR3 has 14 amino acids. The CDR3 region is CASSPVQGTDTQYF. The CDR3 nucleotides read TGTGCCAGCTCACCTGTTCAGGGCACAGATACGCAGTATTTT.

The chain has TRBV6-5 and TRBJ1-2; TRBD1 might be the D (5 bases). Germline CDR1 and CDR2: MNHEY and SVGAGI. The CDR3 runs to 14 residues. Trimming removed 0 bases from V and 8 bases from J, with 13 bases in between. DNA of the CDR3: TGTGCCAGCAGTTACTCGAATACAGGAAAAGGCTACACCTTC. Translating it yields CASSYSNTGKGYTF.

The count of this clone is one. This chain joins TRBV28 and TRBJ2-7, with no clear D. The germline V gene has CDR1 MDHEN and CDR2 SYDVKM. V shed 2 bases and J shed 3 bases, with 11 bases lying between them. The CDR3 totals 14 residues. The CDR3 DNA is TGTGCCAGCAGTTTAGACCCTTTACTCTACGAGCAGTACTTC. It codes for CASSLDPLLYEQYF.

The chain couples TRBV27 to TRBJ1-3; no definite D call. The CDR3 covers 13 residues. Germline V lookup: CDR1 MNHEY, CDR2 SMNVEV (reference sequence). Trimming removed 5 bases at V and 3 bases at J, with 8 bases between. CDR3 loop: CASSPRGGNTIYF. In DNA form, the CDR3 reads TGTGCCAGCAGTCCCCGCGGTGGAAACACCATATATTTT.

J is TRBJ2-5 and V is TRBV7-9; a possible D gene is TRBD2 (5 bases). CDR1 SEHNR and CDR2 FQNEAQ come from the germline V gene (reference sequence). The CDR3 spans 15 residues. V lost 5 bases and J lost 2, with 15 bases in between. CDR3 in DNA: TGTGCCAGCAGCCCGCTCCCCACTAGACAAGAGACCCAGTACTTC. It is translated as CASSPLPTRQETQYF.

This clone was seen only once. J is TRBJ2-5 and V is TRBV2; possible D gene TRBD2, 6 bases. This CDR3 has 15 amino acids. Germline V gene sequence: CDR1 SNHLY, CDR2 FYNNEI. The V end lost 4 bases, the J end lost 5 bases, and 17 bases lay between the germline ends. The CDR3 region has the DNA TGTGCCAGCAGTGTGCGTAGACTAGGCTTGGAGACCCAGTACTTC. Residues: CASSVRRLGLETQYF.

This sequence joins TRBV18 and TRBJ1-4; D is unclear. CDR1 is KGHSH, CDR2 LQKENI, per germline. Trimming took 2 bases from V and 12 from J, leaving 10 bases between them. The CDR3 covers 12 residues. The CDR3, as DNA: TGTGCCAGCTCACCAAGGATCACGGAACTGTTTTTT. Translating gives CASSPRITELFF.